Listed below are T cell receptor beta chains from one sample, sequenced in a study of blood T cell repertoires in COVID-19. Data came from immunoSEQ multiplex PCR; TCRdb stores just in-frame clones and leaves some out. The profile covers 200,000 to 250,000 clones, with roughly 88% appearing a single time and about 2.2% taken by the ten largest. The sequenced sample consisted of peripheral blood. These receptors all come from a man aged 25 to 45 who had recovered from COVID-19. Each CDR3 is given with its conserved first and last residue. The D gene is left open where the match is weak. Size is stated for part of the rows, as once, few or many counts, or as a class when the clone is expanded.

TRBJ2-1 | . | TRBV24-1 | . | TGTGCCACCAGTGCCCGACATAGCTCCTACAATGAGCAGTTCTTC | CATSARHSSYNEQFF
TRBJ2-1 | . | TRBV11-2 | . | TGTGCCAGCAGCTCCCAAAAGGGGTCGGACTACAATGAGCAGTTCTTC | CASSSQKGSDYNEQFF
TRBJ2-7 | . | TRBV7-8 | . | TGTGCCAGCAGCCTCCCGGGCGGGGTTGCATACGAGCAGTACTTC | CASSLPGGVAYEQYF
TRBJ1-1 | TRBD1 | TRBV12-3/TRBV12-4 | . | TGTGCCAGCAGCCGAAGACAGGGGACTGAAGCTTTCTTT | CASSRRQGTEAFF
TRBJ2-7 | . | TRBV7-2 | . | TGTGCCAGCAGCTTAGGCTCGGGGGAATACGAGCAGTACTTC | CASSLGSGEYEQYF
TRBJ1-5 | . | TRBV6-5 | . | TGTGCCAGCACCCGGGACACAAATCAGCCCCAGCATTTT | CASTRDTNQPQHF
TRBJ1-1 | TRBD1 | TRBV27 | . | TGTGCCAGCGGCCAGGGGGACCTCCGGGCTTTCTTT | CASGQGDLRAFF
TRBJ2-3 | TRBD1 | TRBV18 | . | TGTGCCAGCTCCCTACGGACAGGGAGCACAGATACGCAGTATTTT | CASSLRTGSTDTQYF
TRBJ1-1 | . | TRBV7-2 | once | TGTGCCAGCAGCTTTATGGCCACCCTTCTATTGGAGTTTGAGACTGAAGCTTTCTTT | CASSFMATLLLEFETEAFF
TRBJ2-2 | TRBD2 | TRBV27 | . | TGTGGAACATGGACTAGCGGGGAAGACACCGGGGAGCTGTTTTTT | CGTWTSGEDTGELFF
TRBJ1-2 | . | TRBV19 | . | TGTGCCAGTAGTGATACCGGGACTCCCCCCGGCGACTATGGCTACACCTTC | CASSDTGTPPGDYGYTF